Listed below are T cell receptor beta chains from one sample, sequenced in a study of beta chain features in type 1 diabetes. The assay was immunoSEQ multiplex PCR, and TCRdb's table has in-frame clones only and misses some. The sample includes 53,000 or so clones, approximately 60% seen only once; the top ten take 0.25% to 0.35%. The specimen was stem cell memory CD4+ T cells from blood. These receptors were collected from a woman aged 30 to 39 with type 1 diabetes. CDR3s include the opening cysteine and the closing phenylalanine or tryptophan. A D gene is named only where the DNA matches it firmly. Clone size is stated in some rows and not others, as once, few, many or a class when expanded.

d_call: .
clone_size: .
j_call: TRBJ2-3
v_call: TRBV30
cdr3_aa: CAWRMAASTQYF
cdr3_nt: TGTGCCTGGAGAATGGCCGCCAGTACGCAGTATTTT

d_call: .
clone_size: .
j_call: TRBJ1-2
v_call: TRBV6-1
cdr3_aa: CASSLDSPRF
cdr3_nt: TGTGCCAGCAGTTTGGACAGCCCACGATTC

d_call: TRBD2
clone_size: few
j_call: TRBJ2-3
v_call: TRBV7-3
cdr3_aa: CASSFGTSGNTDTQYF
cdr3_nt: TGTGCCAGCAGCTTCGGGACTAGCGGGAATACAGATACGCAGTATTTT

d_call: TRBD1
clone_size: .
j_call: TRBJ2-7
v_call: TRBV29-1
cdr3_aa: CSVEDPGTGGTYEQYF
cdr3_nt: TGCAGCGTTGAAGACCCCGGGACAGGGGGCACGTACGAGCAGTACTTC

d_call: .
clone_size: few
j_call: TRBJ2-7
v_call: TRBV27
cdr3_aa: CASSPTQDLSSYEQYF
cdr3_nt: TGTGCCAGCAGTCCCACCCAGGACTTAAGCTCCTACGAGCAGTACTTC

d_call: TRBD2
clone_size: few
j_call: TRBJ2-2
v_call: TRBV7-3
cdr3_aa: CASSSGLAGPTTGELFF
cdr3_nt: TGTGCCAGCAGCTCGGGACTAGCGGGTCCTACCACCGGGGAGCTGTTTTTT

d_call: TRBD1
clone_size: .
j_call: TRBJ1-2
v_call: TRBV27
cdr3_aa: CASSFRDRGTLTF
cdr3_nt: TGTGCCAGCAGTTTTCGGGACAGGGGAACGCTCACCTTC

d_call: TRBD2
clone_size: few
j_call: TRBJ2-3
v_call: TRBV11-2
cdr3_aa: CASSLAGTDTQYF
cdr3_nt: TGTGCCAGCAGCCTAGCGGGTACAGATACGCAGTATTTT

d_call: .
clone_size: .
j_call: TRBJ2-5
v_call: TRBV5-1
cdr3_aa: CASSLVGTGREAQYF
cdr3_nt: TGCGCCAGCAGCTTGGTCGGGACTGGCCGAGAGGCCCAGTACTTC

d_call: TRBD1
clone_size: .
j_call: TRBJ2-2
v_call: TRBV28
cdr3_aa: CASSSQPGQIFTGELFF
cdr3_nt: TGTGCCAGCAGTTCTCAACCGGGACAGATATTCACCGGGGAGCTGTTTTTT

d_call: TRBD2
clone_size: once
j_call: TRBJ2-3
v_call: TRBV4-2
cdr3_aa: CASSQDVWTSGTDTQYF
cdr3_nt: TGTGCCAGCAGCCAAGATGTTTGGACTAGCGGCACAGATACGCAGTATTTT

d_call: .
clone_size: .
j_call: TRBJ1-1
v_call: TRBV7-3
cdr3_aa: CASSLTTGGTEAFF
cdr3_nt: TGTGCCAGCAGCTTAACTACCGGGGGGACTGAAGCTTTCTTT

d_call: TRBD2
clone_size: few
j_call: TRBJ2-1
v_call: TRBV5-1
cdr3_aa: CASSLGLAGAVNEQFF
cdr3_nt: TGCGCCAGCAGCTTGGGGTTAGCGGGAGCGGTGAATGAGCAGTTCTTC

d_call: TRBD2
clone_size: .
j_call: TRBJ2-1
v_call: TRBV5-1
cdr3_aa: CASSPGLAGGYNEQFF
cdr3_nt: TGCGCCAGCAGCCCCGGACTAGCGGGAGGCTACAATGAGCAGTTCTTC

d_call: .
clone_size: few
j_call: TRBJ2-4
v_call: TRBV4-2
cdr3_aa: CASSSGAEGLAKNIQYF
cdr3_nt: TGTGCCAGCAGCAGCGGAGCGGAGGGGCTAGCCAAAAACATTCAGTACTTC

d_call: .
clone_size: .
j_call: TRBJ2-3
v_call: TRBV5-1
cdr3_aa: CASSLAGTDTQYF
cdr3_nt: TGCGCCAGCAGCTTGGCCGGCACAGATACGCAGTATTTT